Detailed here is one TCR beta chain. What it recognizes is unknown. The record originates from a study of OX40 agonist ivuxolimab in advanced cancers. The germline V and J ends were trimmed by 8 bases and 4 bases, with 17 bases remaining between them. Per the germline V gene, CDR1 is MNHNS and CDR2 is SASEGT. This CDR3 has 14 residues. Clones were sequenced by immunoSEQ multiplex PCR, and TCRdb holds only the in-frame ones, with some missing. The sample has approximately 120,000 clones, under 95% seen once. Findings of the study overall: Some of the nonresponding patients also showed low levels of normalized T-cell clonal expansion.

This chain uses TRBV6-1 with TRBJ1-1; D is perhaps TRBD1 (5 bases). The receptor was derived from an adult with an advanced solid tumor such as melanoma, head and neck, liver or kidney cancer. The source material was CD4+ or CD8+ T cells sorted from blood, sampled in a trial of the OX40 agonist ivuxolimab. CDR3 sequence (DNA): TGTGCCAGCCTCCCCGAGGCGGGGACCACTGAAGCTTTCTTT. Translated, it gives CASLPEAGTTEAFF.